One and the same sample provided the 18 T cell receptor beta chains below, sequenced in a study of shared clonotypes between healthy human individuals. Profiling relied on immunoSEQ multiplex PCR, and the TCRdb table lists in-frame clones only, not all of them. The data contain about 980,000 clones, approximately 80% of them singletons. Specimen: memory CD4+ T cells sorted from blood. Noted subset: CD45RA-negative fraction. The receptor source for this set is a man younger than 30 in good health.

This clone has only one observation. The gene calls are TRBV18 and TRBJ1-1; no reliable D call. V dropped 1 base and J dropped 6 bases, with 12 bases sitting between them. Per germline, CDR1 KGHSH and CDR2 LQKENI. The CDR3 loop spans 14 amino acids. The CDR3 DNA sequence: TGTGCCAGCTCACCACTGGAAGGAGGGTCTGAAGCTTTCTTT. It yields the protein CASSPLEGGSEAFF.

This rearrangement joins TRBV10-1 to TRBJ1-2; the D gene is possibly TRBD1 (5 bases). Germline assignment: CDR1 WNHNN and CDR2 SYGVQD (reference sequence). The CDR3 has 13 amino acids. Trimming removed 4 bases at V and 4 bases at J, with 10 bases between. This CDR3 reads CASSGDGSYGYTF. The CDR3 coding sequence is TGCGCCAGCAGTGGGGACGGATCCTATGGCTACACCTTC.

The table lists this clone with a few counts. The rearrangement links TRBV28 to TRBJ1-6; D possibly corresponds to TRBD1 (6 bases). This CDR3 comprises 15 residues. Deletions cut 6 bases from V and 9 bases from J, with 18 bases between. Germline CDR1 and CDR2: MDHEN and SYDVKM. This chain's CDR3 is CASRLRYREGSPLHF. The CDR3, as DNA: TGTGCCAGCAGGTTAAGGTACAGGGAAGGTTCACCCCTCCACTTT.

The chain carries TRBV2 and TRBJ2-1; 8 bases align to TRBD2. This CDR3 spans 16 amino acids. V lost 7 bases, J lost 0 bases, and 8 bases stayed unmatched. CDR1 SNHLY and CDR2 FYNNEI come from the germline V gene. Here the CDR3 reads CASMSSGRSSYNEQFF. The CDR3 nucleotides are TGTGCCAGCATGTCTAGCGGGCGGTCCTCCTACAATGAGCAGTTCTTC.

In this sample, this clone turned up a few times. The chain is built from TRBV5-1 and TRBJ1-1; a possible D gene is TRBD1 (5 bases). The germline CDR1 and CDR2 sequences are SGHRS and YFSETQ. The CDR3 is 15 amino acids. Trimming took 0 bases from V and 1 from J, leaving 10 bases between them. Here the CDR3 DNA reads TGCGCCAGCAGCTTGGAGGTGGGGCAGAACACTGAAGCTTTCTTT. Its translation: CASSLEVGQNTEAFF.

This clone was observed a single time. The chain recombines TRBV7-2 with TRBJ1-5, with TRBD1 identical over 7 bases. Germline V gene lookup returns CDR1 SGHTA and CDR2 FQGNSA. V shed 0 bases, J shed 7 bases, and the junction held 9 bases outside the gene matches. This CDR3 spans 16 amino acids. The DNA for the CDR3 is TGTGCCAGCAGCTTAGCTGTTGACAGGGTAGGACAGCCCCAGCATTTT. Its translation is CASSLAVDRVGQPQHF.

The chain employs TRBV19 and TRBJ1-1; D gene uncertain. The CDR3 sequence is 14 residues long. Between the trimmed V and J ends, which lost 1 base and 5 bases, there was a span of 11 bases. The germline gives CDR1 LNHDA, CDR2 SQIVND (reference sequence). CDR3 DNA: TGTGCCAGTAGTATAGTCGGCTTGGGGACTGAAGCTTTCTTT. This gives the protein CASSIVGLGTEAFF. The full variable domain, rest sourced from reference TRBV19 and TRBJ1-1, is DGGITQSPKYLFRKEGQNVTLSCEQNLNHDAMYWYRQDPGQGLRLIYYSQIVNDFQKGDIAEGYSVSREKKESFPLTVTSAQKNPTAFYLCASSIVGLGTEAFFGQGTRLTVV.

The chain's CDR3 is CASSGLAPGAQYF. CDR3 nucleotides: TGTGCCAGCAGTGGACTAGCGCCCGGGGCCCAGTACTTC. The chain joins TRBV6-1 to TRBJ2-5; TRBD2 matches 8 bases. CDR3 size: 13 residues. Germline assignment: CDR1 MNHNS and CDR2 SASEGT. The V segment lost 4 bases and the J segment 9 bases; nucleotides outside the gene matches: 7.

The rearrangement uses TRBV28 and TRBJ1-2, with D uncertain. Trimming pared 6 bases from V and 10 bases from J, leaving 12 bases between. The germline V gene has CDR1 MDHEN and CDR2 SYDVKM. This CDR3 comprises 11 residues. CDR3 residues: CASRAREAYTF. For the CDR3, the DNA is TGTGCCAGCAGAGCAAGGGAGGCCTACACCTTC.

The chain employs TRBV29-1 and TRBJ2-7; 10 nucleotides agree with TRBD1. Germline CDR1 reads SQVTM; CDR2 reads ANQGSEA. The CDR3 consists of 16 residues. The ends lost 6 bases at V and 5 bases at J; junction bases unmatched: 16. The CDR3 is CSVKTRDRGRNHEQYF. For the CDR3, the DNA is TGCAGCGTCAAGACCCGGGACAGGGGCCGTAACCACGAGCAGTACTTC.

In its sample, this clone was seen once. The chain is built from TRBV6-5 and TRBJ2-3; 8 bases agree with TRBD2. Trimming cost V 2 bases and J 1 base; bases outside gene matches: 5. The CDR3 spans 16 residues. CDR1 is MNHEY and CDR2 is SVGAGI in the germline V gene. CDR3 in amino acids: CASSYKSGGRTDTQYF. Written as DNA, the CDR3 is TGTGCCAGCAGTTACAAAAGCGGGGGCCGCACAGATACGCAGTATTTT.

In regard to this clone: Other DNA variants within this sample encode the same CDR3. The rearrangement links TRBV19 to TRBJ1-6, with no clear D. V shed 3 bases and J shed 1 base, with 4 bases lying between them. The germline V gene encodes CDR1 LNHDA and CDR2 SQIVND (reference sequence). There are 14 residues in the CDR3. The CDR3 DNA follows: TGTGCCAGTAGTATGGGTTCCTATAATTCACCCCTCCACTTT. As protein: CASSMGSYNSPLHF. Supplemented by reference TRBV19 and TRBJ1-6, the full variable domain reads DGGITQSPKYLFRKEGQNVTLSCEQNLNHDAMYWYRQDPGQGLRLIYYSQIVNDFQKGDIAEGYSVSREKKESFPLTVTSAQKNPTAFYLCASSMGSYNSPLHFGNGTRLTVT.

This chain connects TRBV4-1 to TRBJ1-6; D uncertain. Trimming took off 0 bases at V and 7 bases at J, with 10 bases between the two ends. Per the germline V gene, CDR1 is MGHRA and CDR2 is YSYEKL. This CDR3 is 15 amino acids long. The DNA for the CDR3 is TGCGCCAGCAGCCAAGAAGCGGGAGGGAATTCACCCCTCCACTTT. Protein: CASSQEAGGNSPLHF.

The table lists this clone with a few counts. This chain connects TRBV30 to TRBJ1-2, with no clear D. This CDR3 is 13 amino acids long. V was pared by 0 bases and J by 7 bases, with 12 bases between. Germline V gene lookup returns CDR1 GTSNPN and CDR2 SVGIG (reference sequence). The CDR3 DNA sequence: TGTGCCTGGAGTGTACAAAATGACGGTGGCTACACCTTC. Translating it yields CAWSVQNDGGYTF.

The table lists this clone with a count of one. V gene TRBV5-6 combines with J gene TRBJ1-1; TRBD1 might be the D (5 bases). V dropped 5 bases and J dropped 4 bases, with 24 bases sitting between them. The CDR3 has 17 residues. Germline V gives CDR1 SGHDT, CDR2 YYEEEE. Written as DNA, the CDR3 is TGTGCCAGCAGTCCGTTACTCGGGACGGGTTGGGGCACTGAAGCTTTCTTT. It yields the protein CASSPLLGTGWGTEAFF.

V usage is TRBV7-8 and J usage is TRBJ2-1; 7 bases are shared with TRBD2. V trimming: 1 base; J trimming: 4 bases; junction bases outside the gene matches: 7. The CDR3 runs to 16 residues. CDR1 and CDR2 (germline): SGHVS, FQNEAQ. CDR3 DNA sequence: TGTGCCAGCAGCTTAGGCGGCGGGGGACTATACAATGAGCAGTTCTTC. Protein product: CASSLGGGGLYNEQFF.

The DNA for the CDR3 is TGTGCCAGCAGCCTCGGGGCGACAACCTACGAGCAGTACTTC. It codes for CASSLGATTYEQYF. V gene TRBV28 combines with J gene TRBJ2-7; D may correspond to TRBD1 or TRBD2 (5 bases each). The CDR3 totals 14 residues. V was cut by 6 bases and J by 2 bases, with 14 bases left in between. CDR1 is MDHEN and CDR2 is SYDVKM in the germline V gene.

The rearrangement links TRBV10-3 to TRBJ2-1; TRBD2 matches 7 bases. CDR1 is ENHRY, CDR2 SYGVKD, per germline. The junction had 11 bases not matched to a gene; V was cut back by 3 bases and J by 6 bases. This CDR3 spans 16 amino acids. The CDR3 spells CAISDSPAGTLNEQFF. CDR3 bases: TGTGCCATCAGTGACTCTCCAGCGGGAACCCTCAATGAGCAGTTCTTC.